This paragraph covers one TCR beta chain sequence. Its antigen is undetermined. The treatment: oral pan-JAK inhibitor, 5-10 mg twice daily. This sample stems from a study of CD8+ T cells in alopecia areata. Study-level background: Each day, treated patients took oral tofacitinib twice, at 5 to 10 mg per dose. Study-wide results and limits: As there was one nonresponder, how baseline CD8+ expansion relates to response remains uncertain. Amid tofacitinib therapy, many expanded lesional clones stayed present in scalp and blood.

Isolated RNA was reverse transcribed into cDNA used as the sequencing template. TCRdb keeps only in-frame clones here, not all; method: immunoSEQ multiplex PCR. Here the sample spans about 200,000 clones, roughly two fifths being singletons. This CDR3 contains 14 residues. The germline CDR1 and CDR2 sequences are GTSNPN and SVGIG (reference sequence). J was trimmed by 2 bases and V by 5 bases; bases with no gene match: 6. This sequence joins TRBV30 and TRBJ2-3; 8 bases map to TRBD2. This TCR derives from a human donor with alopecia areata. The material was CD4+ T cells sorted from blood, obtained around week 34, from a patient treated with tofacitinib. This chain's CDR3 is CAWEAGVFTDTQYF. The CDR3 bases are TGTGCCTGGGAAGCGGGGGTATTCACAGATACGCAGTATTTT.